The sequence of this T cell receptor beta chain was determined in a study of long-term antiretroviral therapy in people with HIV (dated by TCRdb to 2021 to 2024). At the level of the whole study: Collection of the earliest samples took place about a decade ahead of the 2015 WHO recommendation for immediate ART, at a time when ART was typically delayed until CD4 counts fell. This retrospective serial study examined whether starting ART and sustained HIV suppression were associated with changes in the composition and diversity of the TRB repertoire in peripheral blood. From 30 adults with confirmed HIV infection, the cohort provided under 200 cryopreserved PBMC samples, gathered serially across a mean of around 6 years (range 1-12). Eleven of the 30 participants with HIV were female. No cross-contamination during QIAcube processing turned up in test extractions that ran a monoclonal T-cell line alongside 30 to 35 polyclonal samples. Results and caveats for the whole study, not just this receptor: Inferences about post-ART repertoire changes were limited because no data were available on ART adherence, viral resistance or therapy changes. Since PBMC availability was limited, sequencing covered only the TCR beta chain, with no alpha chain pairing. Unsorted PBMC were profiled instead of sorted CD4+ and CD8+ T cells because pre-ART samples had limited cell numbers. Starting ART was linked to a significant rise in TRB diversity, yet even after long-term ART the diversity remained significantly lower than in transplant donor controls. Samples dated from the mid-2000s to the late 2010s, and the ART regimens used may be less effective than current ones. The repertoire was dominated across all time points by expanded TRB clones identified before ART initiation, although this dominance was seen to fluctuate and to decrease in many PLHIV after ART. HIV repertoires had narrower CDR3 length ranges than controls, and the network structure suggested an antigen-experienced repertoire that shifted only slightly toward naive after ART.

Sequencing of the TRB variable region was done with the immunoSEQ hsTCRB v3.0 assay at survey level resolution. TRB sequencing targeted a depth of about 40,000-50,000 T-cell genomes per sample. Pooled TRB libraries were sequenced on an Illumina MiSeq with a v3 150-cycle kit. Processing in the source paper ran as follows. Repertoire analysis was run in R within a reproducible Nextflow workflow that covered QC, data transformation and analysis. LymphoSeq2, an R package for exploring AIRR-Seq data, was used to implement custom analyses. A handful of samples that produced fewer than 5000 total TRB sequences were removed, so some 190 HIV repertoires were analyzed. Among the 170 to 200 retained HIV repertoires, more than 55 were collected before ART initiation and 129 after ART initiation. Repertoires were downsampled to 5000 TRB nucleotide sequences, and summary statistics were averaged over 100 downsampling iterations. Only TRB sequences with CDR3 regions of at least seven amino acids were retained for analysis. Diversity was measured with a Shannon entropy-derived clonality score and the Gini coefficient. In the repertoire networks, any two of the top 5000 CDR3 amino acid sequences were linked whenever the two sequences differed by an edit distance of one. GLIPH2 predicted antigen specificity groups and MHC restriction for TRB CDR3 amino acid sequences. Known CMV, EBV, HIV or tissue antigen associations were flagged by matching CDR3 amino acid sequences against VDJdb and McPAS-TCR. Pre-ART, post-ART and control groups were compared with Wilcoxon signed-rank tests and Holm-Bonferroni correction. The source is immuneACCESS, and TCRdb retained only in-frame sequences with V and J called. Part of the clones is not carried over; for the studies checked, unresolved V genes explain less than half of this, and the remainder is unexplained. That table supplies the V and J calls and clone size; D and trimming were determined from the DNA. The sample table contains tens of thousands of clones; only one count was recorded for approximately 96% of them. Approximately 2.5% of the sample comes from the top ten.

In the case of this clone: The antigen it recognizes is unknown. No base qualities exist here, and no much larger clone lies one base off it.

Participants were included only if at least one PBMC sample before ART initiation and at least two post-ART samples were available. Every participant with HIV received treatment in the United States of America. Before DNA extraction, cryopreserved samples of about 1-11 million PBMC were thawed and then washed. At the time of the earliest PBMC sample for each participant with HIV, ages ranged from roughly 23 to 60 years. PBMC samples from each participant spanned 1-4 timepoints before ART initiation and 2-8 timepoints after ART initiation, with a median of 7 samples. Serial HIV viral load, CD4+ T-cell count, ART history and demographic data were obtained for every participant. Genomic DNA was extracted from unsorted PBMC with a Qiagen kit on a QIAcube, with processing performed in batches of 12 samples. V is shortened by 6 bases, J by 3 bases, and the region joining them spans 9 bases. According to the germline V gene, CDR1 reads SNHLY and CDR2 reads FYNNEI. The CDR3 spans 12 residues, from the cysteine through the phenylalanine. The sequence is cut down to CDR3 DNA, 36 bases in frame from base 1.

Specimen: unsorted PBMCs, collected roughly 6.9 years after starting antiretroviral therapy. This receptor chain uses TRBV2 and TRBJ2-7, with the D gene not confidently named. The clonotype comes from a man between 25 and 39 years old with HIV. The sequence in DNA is TGTGCCAGCAGCGCCAAGAACTACGAGCAGTACTTC. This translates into CASSAKNYEQYF.